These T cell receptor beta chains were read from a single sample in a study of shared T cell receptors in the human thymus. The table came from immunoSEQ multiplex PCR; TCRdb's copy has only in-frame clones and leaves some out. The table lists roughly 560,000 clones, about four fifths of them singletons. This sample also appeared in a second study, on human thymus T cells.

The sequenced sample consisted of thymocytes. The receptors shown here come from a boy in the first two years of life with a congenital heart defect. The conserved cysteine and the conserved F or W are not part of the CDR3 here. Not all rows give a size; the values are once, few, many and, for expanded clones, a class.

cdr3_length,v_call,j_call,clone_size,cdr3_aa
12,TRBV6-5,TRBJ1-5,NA,ASSYDRNNQPQH
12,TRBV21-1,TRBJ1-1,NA,ASSKGQGKTEAF
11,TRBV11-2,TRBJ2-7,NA,ASSFVGRYEQY
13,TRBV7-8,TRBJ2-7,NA,ASSFGQGPSYEQY
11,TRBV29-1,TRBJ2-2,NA,SAPGQKTGELF
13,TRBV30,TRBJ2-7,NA,AWSGGFRTSEEQY
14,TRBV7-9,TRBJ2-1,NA,ASSQDEREGPREQF
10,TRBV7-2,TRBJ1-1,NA,ASSSLGAEAF
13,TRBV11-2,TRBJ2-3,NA,ASSLRDFRTDTQY
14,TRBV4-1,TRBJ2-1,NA,ASSQEGSGSGNEQF
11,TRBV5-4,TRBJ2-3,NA,ASSLWRTDTQY
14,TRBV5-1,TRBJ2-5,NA,ASSQEGDRVIETQY
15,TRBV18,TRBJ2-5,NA,ASSLQPGQQYQETQY
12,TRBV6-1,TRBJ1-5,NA,ASITDRSNQPQH
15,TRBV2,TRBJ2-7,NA,ASSDPEDWFSSYEQY
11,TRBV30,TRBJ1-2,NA,AWSVREVKGYT
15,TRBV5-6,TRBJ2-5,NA,ASSFLGGGLAVETQY
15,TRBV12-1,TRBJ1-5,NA,ASSFGGGTDSNQPQH
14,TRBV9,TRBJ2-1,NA,ASSGLAPSSYNEQF
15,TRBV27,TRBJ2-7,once,ASRSTVTVSRTYEQY
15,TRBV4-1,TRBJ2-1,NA,ASSQTLRDYSYNEQF
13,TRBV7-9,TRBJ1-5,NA,ASSPDRDSNQPQH
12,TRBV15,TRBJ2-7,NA,ATSSRDTDYEQY
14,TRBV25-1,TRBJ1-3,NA,ASSAAGAILGNTIY
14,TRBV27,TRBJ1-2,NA,ASSPKRTGRNYGYT
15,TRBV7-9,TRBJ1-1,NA,ASSLAGRVIRNTEAF
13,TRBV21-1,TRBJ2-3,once,ASSKNPGNADTQY
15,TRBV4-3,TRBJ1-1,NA,ASSQGTFRVGGTEAF
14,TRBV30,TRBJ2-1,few,AWTKRTSGSYNEQF
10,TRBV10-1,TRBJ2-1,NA,ASSPRGSEQF
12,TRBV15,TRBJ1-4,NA,ATSDQVSNEKLF
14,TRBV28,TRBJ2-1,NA,ASNLGGLAGVSEQF
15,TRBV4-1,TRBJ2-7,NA,ASSQDGEGGYPYEQY
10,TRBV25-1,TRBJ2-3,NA,ASGSTTDTQY
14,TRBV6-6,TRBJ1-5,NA,ASSRQARWGNQPQH
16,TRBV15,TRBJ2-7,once,ATSSSPGRTGGSYEQY
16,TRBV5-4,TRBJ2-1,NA,ASSVIPGLVDSYNEQF